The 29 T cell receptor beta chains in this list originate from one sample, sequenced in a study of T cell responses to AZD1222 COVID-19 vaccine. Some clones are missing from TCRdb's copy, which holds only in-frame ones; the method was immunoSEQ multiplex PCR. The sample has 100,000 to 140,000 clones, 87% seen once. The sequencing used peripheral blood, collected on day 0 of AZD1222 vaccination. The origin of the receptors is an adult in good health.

The CDR3 here is CASTPGTVPQPKQFF. In DNA form, the CDR3 reads TGTGCCAGTACCCCCGGGACAGTTCCCCAGCCCAAGCAGTTCTTC. V is TRBV19 and J is TRBJ2-1, with TRBD1 identical over 7 bases. CDR1 is LNHDA and CDR2 is SQIVND in the germline V gene (reference sequence). The trim removed 7 bases at V and 11 bases at J, leaving 17 bases unmatched. This CDR3 has 15 amino acids.

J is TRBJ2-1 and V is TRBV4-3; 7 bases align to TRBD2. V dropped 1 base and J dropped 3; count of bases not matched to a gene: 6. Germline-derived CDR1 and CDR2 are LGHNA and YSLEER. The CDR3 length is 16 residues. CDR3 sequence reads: CASSQGRRGFYNEQFF. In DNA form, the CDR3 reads TGCGCCAGCAGCCAAGGAAGGCGGGGGTTCTACAATGAGCAGTTCTTC.

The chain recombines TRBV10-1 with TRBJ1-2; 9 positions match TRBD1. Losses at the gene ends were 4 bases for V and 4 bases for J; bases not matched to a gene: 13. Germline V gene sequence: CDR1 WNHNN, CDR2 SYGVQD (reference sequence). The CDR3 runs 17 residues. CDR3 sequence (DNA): TGCGCCAGCAGTGTCCCGGGACAGGGAACGGACCCCTATGGCTACACCTTC. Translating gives CASSVPGQGTDPYGYTF.

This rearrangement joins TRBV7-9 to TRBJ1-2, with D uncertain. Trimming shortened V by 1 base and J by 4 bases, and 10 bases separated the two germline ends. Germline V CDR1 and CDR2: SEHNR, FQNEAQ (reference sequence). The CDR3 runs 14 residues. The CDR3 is CASSLVSHTYGYTF. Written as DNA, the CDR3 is TGTGCCAGCAGCTTAGTGAGTCATACCTATGGCTACACCTTC.

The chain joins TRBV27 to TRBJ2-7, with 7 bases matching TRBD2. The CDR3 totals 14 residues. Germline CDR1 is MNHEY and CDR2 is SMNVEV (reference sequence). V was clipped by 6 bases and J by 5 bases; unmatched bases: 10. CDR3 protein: CASRIRDYSNEQYF. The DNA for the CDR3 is TGTGCCAGCAGGATCCGGGACTATTCGAACGAGCAGTACTTC.

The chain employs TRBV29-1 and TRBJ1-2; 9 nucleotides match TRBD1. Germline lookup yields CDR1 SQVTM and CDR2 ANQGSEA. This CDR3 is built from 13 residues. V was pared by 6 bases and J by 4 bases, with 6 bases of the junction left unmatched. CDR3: CSVRTGESYGYTF. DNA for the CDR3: TGCAGCGTGCGGACAGGGGAGTCCTATGGCTACACCTTC.

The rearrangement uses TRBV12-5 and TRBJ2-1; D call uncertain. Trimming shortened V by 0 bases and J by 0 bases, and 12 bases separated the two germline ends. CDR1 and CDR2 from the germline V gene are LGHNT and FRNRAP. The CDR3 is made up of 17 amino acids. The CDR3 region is CASGLVNSGLSYNEQFF. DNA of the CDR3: TGTGCTAGTGGTTTGGTAAACAGTGGGCTCTCCTACAATGAGCAGTTCTTC.

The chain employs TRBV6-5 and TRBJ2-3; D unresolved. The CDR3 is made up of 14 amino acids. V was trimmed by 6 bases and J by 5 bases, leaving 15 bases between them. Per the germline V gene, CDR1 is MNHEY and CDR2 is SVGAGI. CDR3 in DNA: TGTGCCAGCAGACGCGGCGGCAGAAAAGATACGCAGTATTTT. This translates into CASRRGGRKDTQYF.

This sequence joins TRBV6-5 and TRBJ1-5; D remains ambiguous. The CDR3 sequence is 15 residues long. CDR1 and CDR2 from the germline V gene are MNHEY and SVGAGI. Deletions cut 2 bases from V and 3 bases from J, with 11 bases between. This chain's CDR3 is CASSYNSWVNQPQHF. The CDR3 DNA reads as TGTGCCAGCAGTTACAACTCTTGGGTCAATCAGCCCCAGCATTTT.

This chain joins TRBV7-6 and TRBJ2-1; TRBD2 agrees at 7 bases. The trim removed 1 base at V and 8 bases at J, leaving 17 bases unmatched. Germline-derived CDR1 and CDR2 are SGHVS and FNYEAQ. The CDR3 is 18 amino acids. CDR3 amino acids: CASSLGAGATFTKDEQFF. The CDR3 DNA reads TGTGCCAGCAGCTTAGGGGCGGGAGCGACCTTTACGAAGGATGAGCAGTTCTTC.

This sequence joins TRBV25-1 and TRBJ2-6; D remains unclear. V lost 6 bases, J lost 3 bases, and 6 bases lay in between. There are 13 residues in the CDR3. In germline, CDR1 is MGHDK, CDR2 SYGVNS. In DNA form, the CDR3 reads TGTGCCAGCAGAAAGGATGGGGCCAACGTCCTGACTTTC. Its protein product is CASRKDGANVLTF.

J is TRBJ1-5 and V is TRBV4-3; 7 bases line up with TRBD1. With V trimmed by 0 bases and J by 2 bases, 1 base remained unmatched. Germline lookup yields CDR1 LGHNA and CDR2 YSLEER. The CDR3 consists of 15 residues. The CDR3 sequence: CASSQDDRGNQPQHF. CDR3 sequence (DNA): TGCGCCAGCAGCCAAGACGACAGGGGCAATCAGCCCCAGCATTTT.

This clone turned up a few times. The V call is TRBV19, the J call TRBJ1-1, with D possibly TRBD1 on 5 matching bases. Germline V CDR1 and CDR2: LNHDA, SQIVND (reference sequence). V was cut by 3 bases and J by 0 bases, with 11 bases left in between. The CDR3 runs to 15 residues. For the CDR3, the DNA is TGTGCCAGTAGTATGGGGGGGACGGTGAACACTGAAGCTTTCTTT. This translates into CASSMGGTVNTEAFF.

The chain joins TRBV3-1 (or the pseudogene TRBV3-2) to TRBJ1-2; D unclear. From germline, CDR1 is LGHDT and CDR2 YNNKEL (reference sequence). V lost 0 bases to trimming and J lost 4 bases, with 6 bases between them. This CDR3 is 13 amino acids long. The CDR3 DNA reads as TGTGCCAGCAGCCAAGAGGCCTTCTATGGCTACACCTTC. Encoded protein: CASSQEAFYGYTF.

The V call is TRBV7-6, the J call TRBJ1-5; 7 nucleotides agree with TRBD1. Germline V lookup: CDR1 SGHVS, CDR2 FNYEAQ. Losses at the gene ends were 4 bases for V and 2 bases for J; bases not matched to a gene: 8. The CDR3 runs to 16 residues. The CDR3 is CASSSRTGGGNQPQHF. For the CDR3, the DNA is TGTGCCAGCAGCTCCCGGACAGGAGGAGGCAATCAGCCCCAGCATTTT.

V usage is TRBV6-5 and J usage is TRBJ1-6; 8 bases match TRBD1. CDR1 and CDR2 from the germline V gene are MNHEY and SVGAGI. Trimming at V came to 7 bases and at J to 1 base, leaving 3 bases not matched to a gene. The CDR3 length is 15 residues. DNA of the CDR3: TGTGCCAGCATCACAGGGGGTTCCTATAATTCACCCCTCCACTTT. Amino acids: CASITGGSYNSPLHF.

The CDR3 DNA follows: TGTGCCAGCAGCCAGGATTATAATTCACCCCTCCACTTT. Translation gives CASSQDYNSPLHF. J is TRBJ1-6 and V is TRBV7-2; D is ambiguous. CDR3 length equals 13 residues. Looked up from germline, CDR1 is SGHTA and CDR2 is FQGNSA. V shed 5 bases and J shed 4 bases, with 6 bases lying between them. Variable domain in full (rest from reference TRBV7-2 and TRBJ1-6): GAGVSQSPSNKVTEKGKDVELRCDPISGHTALYWYRQSLGQGLEFLIYFQGNSAPDKSGLPSDRFSAERTGGSVSTLTIQRTQQEDSAVYLCASSQDYNSPLHFGNGTRLTVT.

CDR3 DNA: TGTGCCAGCAGCCAAGCGCGAGGGGGGGCGCAAGGCTACACCTTC. Translated, it gives CASSQARGGAQGYTF. The chain couples TRBV14 to TRBJ1-2, with D possibly TRBD1 on 6 matching bases. Per the germline V gene, CDR1 is SGHDN and CDR2 is FVKESK. The CDR3 runs to 15 residues. With 1 base removed from V and 8 bases from J, the gap between germline ends came to 17 bases.

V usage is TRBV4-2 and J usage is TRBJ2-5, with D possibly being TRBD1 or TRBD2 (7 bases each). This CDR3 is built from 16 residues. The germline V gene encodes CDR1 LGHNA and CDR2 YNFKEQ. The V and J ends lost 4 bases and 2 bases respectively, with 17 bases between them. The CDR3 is CASSPRGASGQETQYF. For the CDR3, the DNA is TGTGCCAGCAGCCCCAGGGGGGCTAGCGGACAAGAGACCCAGTACTTC.

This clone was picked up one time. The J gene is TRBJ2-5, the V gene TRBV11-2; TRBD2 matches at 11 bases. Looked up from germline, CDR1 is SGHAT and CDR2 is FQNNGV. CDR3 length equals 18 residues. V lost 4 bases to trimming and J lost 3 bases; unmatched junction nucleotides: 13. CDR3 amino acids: CASSSFLAGGPEEETQYF. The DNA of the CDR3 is TGTGCCAGCAGCTCGTTCTTAGCGGGGGGGCCGGAGGAAGAGACCCAGTACTTC.

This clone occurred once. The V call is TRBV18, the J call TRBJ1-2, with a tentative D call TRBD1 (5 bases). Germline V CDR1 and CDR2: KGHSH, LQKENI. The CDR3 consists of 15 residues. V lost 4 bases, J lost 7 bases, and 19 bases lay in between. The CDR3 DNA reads TGTGCCAGCTCACTCTTTACGAGGACAACCGGTGGCTACACCTTC. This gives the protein CASSLFTRTTGGYTF.

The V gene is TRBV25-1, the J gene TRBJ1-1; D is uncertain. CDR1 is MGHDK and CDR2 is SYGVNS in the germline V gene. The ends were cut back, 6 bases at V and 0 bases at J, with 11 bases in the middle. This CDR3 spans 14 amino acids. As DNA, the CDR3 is TGTGCCAGCAGCCAGACCTTTCTGAACACTGAAGCTTTCTTT. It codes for CASSQTFLNTEAFF. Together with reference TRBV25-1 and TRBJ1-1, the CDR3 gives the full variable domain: EADIYQTPRYLVIGTGKKITLECSQTMGHDKMYWYQQDPGMELHLIHYSYGVNSTEKGDLSSESTVSRIRTEHFPLTLESARPSHTSQYLCASSQTFLNTEAFFGQGTRLTVV.

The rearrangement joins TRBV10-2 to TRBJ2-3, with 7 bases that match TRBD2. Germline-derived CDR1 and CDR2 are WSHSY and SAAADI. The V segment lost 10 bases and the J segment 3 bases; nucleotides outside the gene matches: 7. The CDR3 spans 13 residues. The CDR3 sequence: CATLRAGTDTQYF. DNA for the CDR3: TGCGCCACCTTGAGAGCGGGGACAGATACGCAGTATTTT.

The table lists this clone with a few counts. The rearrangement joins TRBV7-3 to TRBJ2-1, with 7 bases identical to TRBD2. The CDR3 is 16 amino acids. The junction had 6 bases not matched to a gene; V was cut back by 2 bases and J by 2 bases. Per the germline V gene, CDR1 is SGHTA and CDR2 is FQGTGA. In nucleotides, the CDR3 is TGTGCCAGCAGCTTATTCGCGGGGGATACCTACAATGAGCAGTTCTTC. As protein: CASSLFAGDTYNEQFF.

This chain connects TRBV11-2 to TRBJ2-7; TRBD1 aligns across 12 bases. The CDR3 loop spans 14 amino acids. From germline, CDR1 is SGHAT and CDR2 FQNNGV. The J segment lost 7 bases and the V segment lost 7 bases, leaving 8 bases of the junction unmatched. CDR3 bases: TGTGCCAGCACTCCGGGACAGGGGGCGGGGGAGCAGTACTTC. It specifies CASTPGQGAGEQYF.

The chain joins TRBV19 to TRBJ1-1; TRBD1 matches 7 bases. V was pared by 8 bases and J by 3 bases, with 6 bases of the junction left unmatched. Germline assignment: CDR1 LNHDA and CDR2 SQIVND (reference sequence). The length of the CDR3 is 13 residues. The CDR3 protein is CASCPQGDTEAFF. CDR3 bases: TGTGCCAGTTGCCCCCAGGGGGACACTGAAGCTTTCTTT.

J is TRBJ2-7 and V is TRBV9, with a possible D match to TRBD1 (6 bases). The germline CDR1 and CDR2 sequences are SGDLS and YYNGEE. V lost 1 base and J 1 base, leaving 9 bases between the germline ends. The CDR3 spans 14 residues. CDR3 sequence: CASSVQDSSYEQYF. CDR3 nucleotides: TGTGCCAGCAGCGTACAGGACAGTTCCTACGAGCAGTACTTC.

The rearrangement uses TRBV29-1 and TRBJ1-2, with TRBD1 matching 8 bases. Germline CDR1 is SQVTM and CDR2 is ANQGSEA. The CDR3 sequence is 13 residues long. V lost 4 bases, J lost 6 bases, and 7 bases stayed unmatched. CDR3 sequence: CSVGLTGGHGYTF. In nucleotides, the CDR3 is TGCAGCGTTGGCCTTACAGGGGGGCATGGCTACACCTTC.

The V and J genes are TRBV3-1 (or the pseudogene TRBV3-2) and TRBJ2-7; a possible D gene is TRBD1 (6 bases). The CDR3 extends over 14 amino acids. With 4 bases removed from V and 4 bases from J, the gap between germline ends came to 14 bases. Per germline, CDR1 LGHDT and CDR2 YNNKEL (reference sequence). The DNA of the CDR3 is TGTGCCAGCAGCCTCGGACAGAAGTTATACGAGCAGTACTTC. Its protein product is CASSLGQKLYEQYF.